Listed below are T cell receptor beta chains from one sample, sequenced in a study of T cells in localized non-small cell lung cancer. Measured with immunoSEQ multiplex PCR; TCRdb has only the in-frame clones, and not every one. Of about 55,000 clones in the sample, approximately 88% were seen once. The sequencing used peripheral blood mononuclear cells, collected before any cancer treatment. The receptors were gathered from a man aged 35 to 70 with stage III lung adenocarcinoma. The CDR3 runs from the conserved cysteine through the conserved F or W. The D gene is left open where the match is weak. Only part of the rows carry a size: once, few, many, or a class if the clone is expanded.

.	TRBJ1-2	TRBV2	.	CASSENSRDPYGYTF	TGTGCCAGCAGTGAAAATTCTAGGGACCCCTATGGCTACACCTTC
.	TRBJ1-2	TRBV11-2	.	CASSLPEGSGYTF	TGTGCCAGCAGCTTACCTGAGGGCTCTGGCTACACCTTC
TRBD2	TRBJ2-1	TRBV7-7	.	CASSSSAGAKQFF	TGTGCCAGCAGCTCCTCAGCGGGAGCAAAGCAGTTCTTC
TRBD2	TRBJ2-3	TRBV5-1	.	CASSFPRSGSDTDTQYF	TGCGCCAGCAGCTTCCCCCGGAGCGGGAGCGACACAGATACGCAGTATTTT
TRBD1	TRBJ2-7	TRBV6-1	.	CASSGTGGREQYF	TGTGCCAGCAGTGGTACAGGGGGCCGCGAGCAGTACTTC
TRBD2	TRBJ2-7	TRBV5-4	.	CASSFGTSGYEQYF	TGTGCCAGCAGCTTCGGGACTAGTGGCTACGAGCAGTACTTC
.	TRBJ1-5	TRBV5-5	.	CASSLRGQPQHF	TGTGCCAGCAGCTTGAGGGGTCAGCCCCAGCATTTT
.	TRBJ1-2	TRBV12-1	once	CASSLFEQVNGYTF	TGTGCCAGCAGCTTGTTCGAGCAAGTTAATGGCTACACCTTC
.	TRBJ1-4	TRBV4-1	.	CASSQEDRANEKLFF	TGCGCCAGCAGCCAAGAGGACAGAGCTAATGAAAAACTGTTTTTT
TRBD2	TRBJ2-1	TRBV27	.	CASRLIGQGLAGVDYNEQFF	TGTGCCAGCAGACTTATCGGGCAAGGGCTAGCGGGGGTAGACTACAATGAGCAGTTCTTC
.	TRBJ2-7	TRBV29-1	.	CSVYTLSSYEQYF	TGCAGCGTTTATACTTTGAGCTCCTACGAGCAGTACTTC
.	TRBJ1-2	TRBV7-2	.	CASQTSLYGYTF	TGTGCCAGCCAGACGAGCCTCTATGGCTACACCTTC
.	TRBJ2-4	TRBV19	.	CASSMGLGQNIQYF	TGTGCCAGTAGTATGGGACTGGGACAGAACATTCAGTACTTC
TRBD2	TRBJ2-2	TRBV2	.	CASSGLAGVIGELFF	TGTGCCAGCAGCGGACTAGCGGGAGTAATCGGGGAGCTGTTTTTT
.	TRBJ2-1	TRBV9	few	CASSVGFRGINEQFF	TGTGCCAGCAGCGTAGGATTCAGGGGTATTAATGAGCAGTTCTTC
.	TRBJ1-2	TRBV19	.	CASSIGFPYGYTF	TGTGCCAGTAGTATAGGGTTCCCCTATGGCTACACCTTC
TRBD1	TRBJ1-2	TRBV19	few	CASSAGTGGDYGYTF	TGTGCCAGTAGTGCCGGGACAGGGGGCGACTATGGCTACACCTTC
TRBD2	TRBJ2-7	TRBV29-1	.	CSVEDPSGLAPNYEQYF	TGCAGCGTTGAAGATCCGAGCGGACTAGCGCCCAATTACGAGCAGTACTTC
.	TRBJ1-5	TRBV2	.	CASSGETSVTQPQHF	TGTGCCAGCAGTGGGGAGACATCCGTAACGCAGCCCCAGCATTTT
TRBD2	TRBJ2-5	TRBV25-1	once	CASSKSPGLEVKETQYF	TGTGCCAGCAGTAAATCCCCAGGACTAGAGGTCAAAGAGACCCAGTACTTC
.	TRBJ1-3	TRBV11-2	.	CASSLQAVSGNTIYF	TGTGCCAGCAGCTTGCAGGCCGTCTCTGGAAACACCATATATTTT
TRBD1	TRBJ2-3	TRBV27	.	CASSLGDRGPSDTQYF	TGTGCCAGCAGTTTAGGGGACAGGGGGCCTTCAGATACGCAGTATTTT
.	TRBJ2-7	TRBV18	few	CASSPPAVWEQYF	TGTGCCAGCTCCCCCCCCGCCGTTTGGGAGCAGTACTTC
.	TRBJ2-7	TRBV2	many	CASSGGLYEQYF	TGTGCCAGCAGTGGAGGCCTTTACGAGCAGTACTTC
.	TRBJ1-2	TRBV6-5	.	CASSEQGFDGYTF	TGTGCCAGCAGCGAACAGGGCTTCGATGGCTACACCTTC
.	TRBJ1-3	TRBV25-1	.	CASSEIQGSGNTIYF	TGTGCCAGCAGTGAGATACAGGGATCAGGAAACACCATATATTTT
.	TRBJ2-7	TRBV29-1	.	CSAINWAGTYEQYF	TGCAGCGCCATAAACTGGGCCGGAACCTACGAGCAGTACTTC
TRBD1	TRBJ1-2	TRBV4-1	.	CASSPAERQGLFGYTF	TGCGCCAGCAGCCCAGCGGAGAGACAGGGATTGTTTGGCTACACCTTC
.	TRBJ2-1	TRBV13	.	CASSYGGLEQFF	TGTGCCAGCAGCTACGGGGGGCTTGAGCAGTTCTTC
TRBD1	TRBJ1-2	TRBV9	.	CASSVAPSGTGNYGYTF	TGTGCCAGCAGCGTAGCACCCTCAGGGACAGGGAACTATGGCTACACCTTC
.	TRBJ1-1	TRBV5-6	.	CASSPVGTDEAFF	TGTGCCAGCAGCCCCGTGGGAACCGATGAAGCTTTCTTT
.	TRBJ1-2	TRBV7-9	few	CASSPEGYTF	TGTGCCAGCAGCCCAGAGGGCTACACCTTC
.	TRBJ1-5	TRBV9	few	CASSVARDGPQHF	TGTGCCAGCAGCGTAGCCAGGGACGGGCCCCAGCATTTT
.	TRBJ1-1	TRBV6-4	.	CASSAFEGSTEAFF	TGTGCCAGCAGTGCCTTCGAAGGAAGCACTGAAGCTTTCTTT
.	TRBJ2-1	TRBV5-6	.	CASSFLDYNEQFF	TGTGCCAGCAGCTTTCTGGATTACAATGAGCAGTTCTTC
TRBD1	TRBJ1-1	TRBV5-1	.	CASSLNVGQGAGAFF	TGCGCCAGCAGCTTGAACGTTGGACAGGGGGCTGGGGCTTTCTTT
TRBD1	TRBJ1-2	TRBV27	.	CASSSGQGRTF	TGTGCCAGCAGTTCTGGACAGGGTCGGACCTTC
TRBD2	TRBJ2-3	TRBV7-9	.	CASSPNKDGLAGDTQYF	TGTGCCAGCAGCCCGAACAAAGACGGGCTAGCGGGAGATACGCAGTATTTT
.	TRBJ2-5	TRBV7-9	.	CASSLGGIKTSRETQYF	TGTGCCAGCAGCTTAGGAGGAATAAAGACAAGCAGAGAGACCCAGTACTTC
.	TRBJ2-1	TRBV9	.	CASSLRPDSSVEQFF	TGTGCCAGCAGCTTAAGACCAGACTCGTCTGTGGAGCAGTTCTTC
TRBD1	TRBJ2-2	TRBV19	.	CAIKTGVNTGELFF	TGTGCCATTAAGACAGGGGTAAACACCGGGGAGCTGTTTTTT
.	TRBJ2-3	TRBV19	.	CASSIVAISSTDTQYF	TGTGCCAGTAGTATAGTAGCGATCTCTAGCACAGATACGCAGTATTTT
.	TRBJ2-1	TRBV29-1	.	CSVSEVGNEQFF	TGCAGCGTGAGCGAAGTAGGCAATGAGCAGTTCTTC
TRBD1	TRBJ2-7	TRBV29-1	once	CSVEEQGKESYEQYF	TGCAGCGTTGAAGAACAGGGGAAGGAGAGCTACGAGCAGTACTTC
TRBD1	TRBJ1-6	TRBV4-2	.	CASSQDPRDSYNSPLHF	TGTGCCAGCAGCCAAGACCCCCGGGACAGCTATAATTCACCCCTCCACTTT
.	TRBJ1-6	TRBV4-3	once	CASSQADSALSPLHF	TGCGCCAGCAGCCAAGCCGACAGTGCATTATCACCCCTCCACTTT
.	TRBJ2-1	TRBV7-3	.	CASSLKGGAVEQFF	TGTGCCAGCAGCTTAAAGGGTGGGGCCGTTGAGCAGTTCTTC